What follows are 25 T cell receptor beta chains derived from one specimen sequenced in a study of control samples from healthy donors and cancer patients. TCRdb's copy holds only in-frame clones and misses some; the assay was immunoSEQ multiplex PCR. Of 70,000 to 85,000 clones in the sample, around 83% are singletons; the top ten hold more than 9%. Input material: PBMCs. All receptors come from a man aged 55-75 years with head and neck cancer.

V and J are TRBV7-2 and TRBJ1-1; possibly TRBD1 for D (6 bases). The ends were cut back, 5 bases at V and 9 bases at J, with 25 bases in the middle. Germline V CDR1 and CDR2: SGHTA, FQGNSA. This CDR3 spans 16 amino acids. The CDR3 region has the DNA TGTGCCAGCAGCCCCCGGGGGCGGGTGAGCGGCCCAAAAGCTTTCTTT. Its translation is CASSPRGRVSGPKAFF.

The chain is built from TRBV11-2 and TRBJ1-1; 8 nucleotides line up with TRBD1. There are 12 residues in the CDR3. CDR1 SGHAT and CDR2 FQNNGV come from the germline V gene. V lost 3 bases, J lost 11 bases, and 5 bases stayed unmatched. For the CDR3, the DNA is TGTGCCAGCAGCTTCAGGGGGCGGGCGGCTTTCTTT. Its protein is CASSFRGRAAFF.

The CDR3 region is CASSQETGRPRETQYF. The CDR3 DNA reads TGTGCCAGCAGCCAGGAAACCGGGAGGCCCCGAGAGACCCAGTACTTC. The rearrangement uses TRBV7-2 and TRBJ2-5; 7 positions match TRBD2. Germline trimming cut 5 bases from V and 4 bases from J; bases unmatched to any gene: 13. Germline V CDR1 and CDR2: SGHTA, FQGNSA. The CDR3 sequence is 16 residues long. Together with reference TRBV7-2 and TRBJ2-5, the CDR3 gives the full variable domain: GAGVSQSPSNKVTEKGKDVELRCDPISGHTALYWYRQSLGQGLEFLIYFQGNSAPDKSGLPSDRFSAERTGGSVSTLTIQRTQQEDSAVYLCASSQETGRPRETQYFGPGTRLLVL.

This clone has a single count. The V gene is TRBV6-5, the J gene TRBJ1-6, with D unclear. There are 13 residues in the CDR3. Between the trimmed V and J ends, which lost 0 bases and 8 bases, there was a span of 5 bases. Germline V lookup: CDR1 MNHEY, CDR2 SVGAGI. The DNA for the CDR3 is TGTGCCAGCAGTTACTCGGGCGATTCACCCCTCCACTTT. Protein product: CASSYSGDSPLHF.

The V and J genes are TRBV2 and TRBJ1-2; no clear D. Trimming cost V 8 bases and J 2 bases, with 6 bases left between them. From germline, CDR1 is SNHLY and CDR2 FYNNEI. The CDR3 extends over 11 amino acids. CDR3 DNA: TGTGCCAGCGCCCAGAACTATGGCTACACCTTC. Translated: CASAQNYGYTF.

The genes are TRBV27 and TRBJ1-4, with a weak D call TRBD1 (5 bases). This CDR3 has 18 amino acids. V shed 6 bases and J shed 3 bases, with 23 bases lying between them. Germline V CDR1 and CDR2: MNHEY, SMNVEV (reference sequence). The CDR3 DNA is TGTGCCAGCAGCAAAACATCGAACACAGGTCTGGCTAATGAAAAACTGTTTTTT. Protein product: CASSKTSNTGLANEKLFF.

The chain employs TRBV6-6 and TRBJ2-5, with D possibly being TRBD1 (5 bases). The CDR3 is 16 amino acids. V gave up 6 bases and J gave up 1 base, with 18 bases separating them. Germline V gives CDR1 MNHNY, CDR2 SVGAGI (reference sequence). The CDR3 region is CASRGALTEIQETQYF. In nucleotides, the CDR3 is TGTGCCAGCAGAGGGGCCTTGACAGAAATCCAAGAGACCCAGTACTTC.

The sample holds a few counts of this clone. The CDR3 sequence is CATSDTETSGRVYNEQFF. The CDR3, as DNA: TGTGCCACCAGTGATACTGAGACTAGCGGGAGGGTGTACAATGAGCAGTTCTTC. The chain recombines TRBV24-1 with TRBJ2-1, with TRBD2 matching over 14 bases. Germline trimming cut 3 bases from V and 4 bases from J; bases unmatched to any gene: 7. Germline V CDR1 and CDR2: KGHDR, SFDVKD. The CDR3 is made up of 18 amino acids.

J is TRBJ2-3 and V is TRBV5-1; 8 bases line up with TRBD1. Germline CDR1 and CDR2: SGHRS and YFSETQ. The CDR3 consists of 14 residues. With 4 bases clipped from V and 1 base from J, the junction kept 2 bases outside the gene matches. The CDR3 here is CASSPDRGTDTQYF. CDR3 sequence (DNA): TGCGCCAGCAGCCCGGACAGGGGCACAGATACGCAGTATTTT.

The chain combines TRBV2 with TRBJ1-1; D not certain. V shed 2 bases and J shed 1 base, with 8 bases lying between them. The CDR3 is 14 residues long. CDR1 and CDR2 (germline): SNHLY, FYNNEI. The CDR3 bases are TGTGCCAGCAGTGAACTAGGAGCGAACACTGAAGCTTTCTTT. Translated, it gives CASSELGANTEAFF. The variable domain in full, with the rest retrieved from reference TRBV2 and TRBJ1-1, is EPEVTQTPSHQVTQMGQEVILRCVPISNHLYFYWYRQILGQKVEFLVSFYNNEISEKSEIFDDQFSVERPDGSNFTLKIRSTKLEDSAMYFCASSELGANTEAFFGQGTRLTVV.

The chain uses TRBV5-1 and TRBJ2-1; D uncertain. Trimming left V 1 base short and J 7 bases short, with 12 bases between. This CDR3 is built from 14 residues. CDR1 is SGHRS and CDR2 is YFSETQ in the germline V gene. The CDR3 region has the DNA TGCGCCAGCAGCTTGAGGCCCCTGGGGAATGAGCAGTTCTTC. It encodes CASSLRPLGNEQFF. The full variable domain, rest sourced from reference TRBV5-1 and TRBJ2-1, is KAGVTQTPRYLIKTRGQQVTLSCSPISGHRSVSWYQQTPGQGLQFLFEYFSETQRNKGNFPGRFSGRQFSNSRSEMNVSTLELGDSALYLCASSLRPLGNEQFFGPGTRLTVL.

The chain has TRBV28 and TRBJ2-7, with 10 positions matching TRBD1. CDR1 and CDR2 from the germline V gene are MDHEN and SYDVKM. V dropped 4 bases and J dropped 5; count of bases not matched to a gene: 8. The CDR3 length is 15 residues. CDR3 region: CASSSVRDRGNEQYF. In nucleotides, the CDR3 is TGTGCCAGCAGTTCCGTCCGGGACAGGGGCAACGAGCAGTACTTC.

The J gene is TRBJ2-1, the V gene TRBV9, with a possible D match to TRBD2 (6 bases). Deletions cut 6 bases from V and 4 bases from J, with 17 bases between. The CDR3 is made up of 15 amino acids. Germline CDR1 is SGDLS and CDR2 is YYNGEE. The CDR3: CASKESVGGYNEQFF. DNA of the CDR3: TGTGCCAGCAAGGAATCCGTCGGGGGTTACAATGAGCAGTTCTTC.

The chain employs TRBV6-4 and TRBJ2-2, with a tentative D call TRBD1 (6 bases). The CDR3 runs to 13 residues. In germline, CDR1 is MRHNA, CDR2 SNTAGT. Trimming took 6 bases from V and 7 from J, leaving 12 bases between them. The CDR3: CASSSTGIGELFF. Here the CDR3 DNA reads TGTGCCAGCAGCTCCACAGGGATCGGGGAGCTGTTTTTT.

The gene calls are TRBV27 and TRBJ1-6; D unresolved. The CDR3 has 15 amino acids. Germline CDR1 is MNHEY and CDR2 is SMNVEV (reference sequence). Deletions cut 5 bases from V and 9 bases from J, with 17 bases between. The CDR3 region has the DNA TGTGCCAGCAGTGAATCCGGGCCTTGGGGTTCACCCCTCCACTTT. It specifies CASSESGPWGSPLHF.

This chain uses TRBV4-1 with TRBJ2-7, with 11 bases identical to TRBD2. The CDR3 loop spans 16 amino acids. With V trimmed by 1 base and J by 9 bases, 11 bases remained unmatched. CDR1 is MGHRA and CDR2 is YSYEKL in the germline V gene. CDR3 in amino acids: CASSQGQLAGVTAQYF. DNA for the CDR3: TGCGCCAGCAGCCAAGGTCAACTAGCGGGAGTCACAGCGCAGTACTTC.

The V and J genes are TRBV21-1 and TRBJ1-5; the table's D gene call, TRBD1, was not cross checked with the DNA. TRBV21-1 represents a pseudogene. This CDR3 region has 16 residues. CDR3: CASSEEKRQGQQPQHF. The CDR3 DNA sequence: TGTGCCAGCAGCGAAGAAAAAAGACAGGGTCAACAGCCCCAGCATTTT.

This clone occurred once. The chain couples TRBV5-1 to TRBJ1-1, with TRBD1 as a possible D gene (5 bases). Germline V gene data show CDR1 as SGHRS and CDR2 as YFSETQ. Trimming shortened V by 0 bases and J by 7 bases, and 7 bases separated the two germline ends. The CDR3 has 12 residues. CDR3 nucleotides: TGCGCCAGCAGCTTGGGCAGGGATGAAGCTTTCTTT. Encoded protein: CASSLGRDEAFF.

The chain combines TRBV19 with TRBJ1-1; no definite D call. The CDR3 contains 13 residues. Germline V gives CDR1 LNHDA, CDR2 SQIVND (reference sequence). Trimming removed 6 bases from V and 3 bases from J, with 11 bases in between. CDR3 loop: CASSLLSDTEAFF. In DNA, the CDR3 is TGTGCCAGTAGCCTTCTATCAGACACTGAAGCTTTCTTT.

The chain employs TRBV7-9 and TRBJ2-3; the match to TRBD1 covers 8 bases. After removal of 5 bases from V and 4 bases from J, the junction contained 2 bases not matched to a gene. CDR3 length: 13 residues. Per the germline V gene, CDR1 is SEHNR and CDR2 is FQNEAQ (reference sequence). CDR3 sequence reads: CASSRTGSDTQYF. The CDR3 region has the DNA TGTGCCAGCAGCCGGACAGGGTCAGATACGCAGTATTTT.

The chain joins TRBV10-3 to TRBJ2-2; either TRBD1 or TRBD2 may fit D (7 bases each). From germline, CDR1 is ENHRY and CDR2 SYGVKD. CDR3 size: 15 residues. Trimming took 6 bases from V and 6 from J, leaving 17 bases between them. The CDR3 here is CAIRGGQGDAGELFF. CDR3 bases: TGTGCCATCAGGGGAGGGCAGGGGGATGCCGGGGAGCTGTTTTTT.

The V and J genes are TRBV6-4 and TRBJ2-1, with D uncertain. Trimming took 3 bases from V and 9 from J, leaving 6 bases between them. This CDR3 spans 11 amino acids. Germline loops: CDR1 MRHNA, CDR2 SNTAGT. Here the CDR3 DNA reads TGTGCCAGCAGTGAAAGCTTTGAGCAGTTCTTC. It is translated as CASSESFEQFF.

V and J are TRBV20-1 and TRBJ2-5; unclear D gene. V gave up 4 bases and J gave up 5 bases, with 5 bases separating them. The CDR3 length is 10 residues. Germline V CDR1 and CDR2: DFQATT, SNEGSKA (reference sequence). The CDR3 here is CSAKAETQYF. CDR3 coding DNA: TGCAGTGCTAAGGCGGAGACCCAGTACTTC.

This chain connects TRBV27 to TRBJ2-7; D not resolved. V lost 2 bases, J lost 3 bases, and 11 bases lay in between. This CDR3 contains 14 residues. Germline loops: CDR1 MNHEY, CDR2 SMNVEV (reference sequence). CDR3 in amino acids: CASSLLGQSYEQYF. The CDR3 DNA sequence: TGTGCCAGCAGTTTACTAGGGCAGAGCTACGAGCAGTACTTC.

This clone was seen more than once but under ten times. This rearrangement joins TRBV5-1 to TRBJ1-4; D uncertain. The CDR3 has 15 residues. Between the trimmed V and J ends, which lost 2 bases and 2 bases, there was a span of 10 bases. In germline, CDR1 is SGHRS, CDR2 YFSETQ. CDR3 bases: TGCGCCAGCAGCTTACAATCTCCCACTAATGAAAAACTGTTTTTT. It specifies CASSLQSPTNEKLFF.